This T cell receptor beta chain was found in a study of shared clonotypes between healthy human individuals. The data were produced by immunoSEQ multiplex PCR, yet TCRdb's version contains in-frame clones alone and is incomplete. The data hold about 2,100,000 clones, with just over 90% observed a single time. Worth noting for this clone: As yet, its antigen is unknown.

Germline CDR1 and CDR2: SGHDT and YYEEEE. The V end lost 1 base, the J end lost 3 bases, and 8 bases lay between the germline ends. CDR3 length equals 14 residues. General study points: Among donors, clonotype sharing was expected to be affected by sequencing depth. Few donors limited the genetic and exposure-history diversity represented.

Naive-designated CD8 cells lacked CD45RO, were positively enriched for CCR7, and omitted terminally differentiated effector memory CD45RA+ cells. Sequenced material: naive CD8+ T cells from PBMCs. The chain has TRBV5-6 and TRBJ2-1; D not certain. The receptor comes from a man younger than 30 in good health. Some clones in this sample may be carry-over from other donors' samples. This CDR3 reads CASSLSAVYNEQFF. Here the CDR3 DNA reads TGTGCCAGCAGCTTGTCGGCTGTCTACAATGAGCAGTTCTTC.